What follows are 18 T cell receptor beta chains derived from one specimen sequenced in a study of T-cell memory formation after mild COVID-19. Via MiXCR, TCRdb re-called the 5' RACE reads, giving one row per CDR3 protein. The top ten hold approximately 2.3% of the sample, which has around 130,000 distinct CDR3 sequences, 5% to 6.5% seen once. Sequences were obtained from PBMCs or a T cell subset sorted from them (not recorded which). These TCRs come from an adult woman who had mild COVID-19 (a few samples of this study predate the infection). Cell type and time point are not known.

This chain joins TRBV6-5 and TRBJ2-7, with unresolved D. Germline V lookup: CDR1 MNHEY, CDR2 SVGAGI. This CDR3 contains 12 residues. Trimming removed 6 bases at V and 4 bases at J, with 10 bases between. The DNA for the CDR3 is TGTGCCAGCAGCCCGGGCCCATACGAGCAGTACTTC. It encodes CASSPGPYEQYF.

The chain carries TRBV29-1 and TRBJ1-1; 10 nucleotides match TRBD1. The ends lost 7 bases at V and 10 bases at J; junction bases unmatched: 12. There are 13 residues in the CDR3. Germline values: CDR1 SQVTM, CDR2 ANQGSEA. CDR3 DNA: TGCAGCGGATACCGACAGGGGGCCATTATAGCTTTCTTT. Its translation: CSGYRQGAIIAFF.

This clonotype was picked up many times. V usage is TRBV20-1 and J usage is TRBJ1-6; D remains ambiguous. This CDR3 has 14 residues. V lost 2 bases, J lost 9 bases, and 14 bases lay in between. Germline V gene sequence: CDR1 DFQATT, CDR2 SNEGSKA (reference sequence). Written as DNA, the CDR3 is TGCAGTGCTAGACGCCGCTACGAGGGTTCACCCCTCCACTTT. Translating gives CSARRRYEGSPLHF.

In this sample, this clonotype turned up many times. The J gene is TRBJ2-1, the V gene TRBV18; perhaps TRBD1 as D (5 bases). From germline, CDR1 is KGHSH and CDR2 LQKENI. The CDR3 runs to 14 residues. Trimming left V 3 bases short and J 8 bases short, with 14 bases between. As DNA, the CDR3 is TGTGCCAGCTCACCCCGGACAAGGACCGATGAGCAGTTCTTC. Translated, it gives CASSPRTRTDEQFF.

This clonotype was found a few times. The rearrangement uses TRBV3-1 and TRBJ2-2; the match to TRBD2 covers 9 bases. This CDR3 spans 17 amino acids. In germline, CDR1 is LGHDT, CDR2 YNNKEL (reference sequence). Losses at the gene ends were 4 bases for V and 1 base for J; bases not matched to a gene: 7. The CDR3 is CASSPSLAGKNTGELFF. Here the CDR3 DNA reads TGTGCCAGCAGCCCGAGTCTAGCGGGGAAGAACACCGGGGAGCTGTTTTTT. The full variable domain, in which reference TRBV3-1 and TRBJ2-2 provide the parts outside the CDR3, is DTAVSQTPKYLVTQMGNDKSIKCEQNLGHDTMYWYKQDSKKFLKIMFSYNNKELIINETVPNRFSPKSPDKAHLNLHINSLELGDSAVYFCASSPSLAGKNTGELFFGEGSRLTVL.

The sample holds a few counts of this clonotype. The chain links TRBV7-3 to TRBJ1-2; D gene unclear. Germline values: CDR1 SGHTA, CDR2 FQGTGA. Between the trimmed V and J ends, which lost 5 bases and 7 bases, there was a span of 20 bases. The CDR3 runs to 15 residues. The CDR3 DNA is TGTGCCAGCAGCCCTGGGCAAACCTCGATGGGTGGCTACACCTTC. Translated, it gives CASSPGQTSMGGYTF.

In its sample, this clonotype was seen a few times. The genes are TRBV4-2 and TRBJ2-3, with 11 bases matching TRBD2. The CDR3 is made up of 16 amino acids. V was pared by 0 bases and J by 4 bases, with 3 bases of the junction left unmatched. Per the germline V gene, CDR1 is LGHNA and CDR2 is YNFKEQ. The CDR3 nucleotides are TGTGCCAGCAGCCAAGAGGGACTAGCGGAGGCAGATACGCAGTATTTT. This gives the protein CASSQEGLAEADTQYF.

This clonotype was picked up a small number of times. This chain joins TRBV12-3 or TRBV12-4 and TRBJ2-2; tentatively, D is TRBD1 (6 bases). This CDR3 is built from 16 residues. Trimming pared 6 bases from V and 2 bases from J, leaving 16 bases between. The CDR3 DNA sequence: TGTGCCAGCAGACGTTCCGGGACACCCAACACCGGGGAGCTGTTTTTT. Translated: CASRRSGTPNTGELFF.

This clonotype was seen a few times. The V and J genes are TRBV6-2 or TRBV6-3 and TRBJ1-1; no clear D. Germline V lookup: CDR1 MNHEY, CDR2 SVGEGT. V lost 6 bases to trimming and J lost 1 base, with 12 bases between them. CDR3 length equals 14 residues. The CDR3 nucleotides read TGTGCCAGCAGGAGGACCTTTCGGAACACTGAAGCTTTCTTT. It is translated as CASRRTFRNTEAFF.

This clonotype was seen a few times. This rearrangement joins TRBV7-8 to TRBJ1-2; D unresolved. The CDR3 consists of 13 residues. V lost 5 bases to trimming and J lost 4 bases, with 11 bases between them. The germline V gene encodes CDR1 SGHVS and CDR2 FQNEAQ. Written as DNA, the CDR3 is TGTGCCAGCAGCCCAGAGGCCTTCTATGGCTACACCTTC. As protein: CASSPEAFYGYTF.

This clonotype was picked up one time. This chain uses TRBV18 with TRBJ2-7; possible D gene TRBD1, 6 bases. CDR1 KGHSH and CDR2 LQKENI come from the germline V gene. The CDR3 length is 15 residues. The ends were cut back, 4 bases at V and 2 bases at J, with 15 bases in the middle. CDR3 coding DNA: TGTGCCAGCTCACTTTTGGGACATGGGGCCTACGAGCAGTACTTC. Its protein is CASSLLGHGAYEQYF.

The table lists this clonotype with many counts. The chain links TRBV7-2 to TRBJ2-1; maybe TRBD2 (6 bases). Trimming shortened V by 3 bases and J by 4 bases, and 13 bases separated the two germline ends. The CDR3 is 15 amino acids. Germline CDR1 is SGHTA and CDR2 is FQGNSA. This CDR3 reads CASSFFRGRYNEQFF. The CDR3 DNA sequence: TGTGCCAGCAGCTTTTTTCGGGGGAGATACAATGAGCAGTTCTTC.

In DNA form, the CDR3 reads TGCGCCAGCACTCGGTTAGTGGACACCGGGGAGCTGTTTTTT. Residues: CASTRLVDTGELFF. The J gene is TRBJ2-2, the V gene TRBV5-1; D call uncertain. The length of the CDR3 is 14 residues. The germline V gene has CDR1 SGHRS and CDR2 YFSETQ. Deletions cut 6 bases from V and 3 bases from J, with 12 bases between.

This chain links TRBV11-3 with TRBJ2-2; 7 positions agree with TRBD2. Germline CDR1 reads SGHNT; CDR2 reads YENEEA. This CDR3 comprises 12 residues. With 8 bases clipped from V and 7 bases from J, the junction kept 4 bases outside the gene matches. CDR3 region: CASSREVGELFF. The DNA of the CDR3 is TGTGCCAGCTCACGGGAGGTCGGGGAGCTGTTTTTT.

This clonotype occurred many times. The genes are TRBV5-1 and TRBJ2-1; D possibly corresponds to TRBD1 (6 bases). The CDR3 contains 16 residues. Deletions cut 0 bases from V and 0 bases from J, with 10 bases between. Germline V gene sequence: CDR1 SGHRS, CDR2 YFSETQ. CDR3 amino acids: CASSLGQEHSYNEQFF. The CDR3 bases are TGCGCCAGCAGCTTGGGACAGGAGCACTCCTACAATGAGCAGTTCTTC.

This sequence joins TRBV20-1 and TRBJ2-7; no clear D gene. V lost 2 bases and J lost 4, with 6 bases in between. The CDR3 runs to 11 residues. From germline, CDR1 is DFQATT and CDR2 SNEGSKA (reference sequence). CDR3 protein: CSARYLYEQYF. The CDR3 nucleotides read TGCAGTGCTAGATATCTGTACGAGCAGTACTTC.

This clonotype was recorded many times. The genes are TRBV20-1 and TRBJ2-5, with unresolved D. Germline V CDR1 and CDR2: DFQATT, SNEGSKA (reference sequence). The CDR3 covers 9 residues. The V gene lost 5 bases and the J gene lost 5 bases, with 3 bases spanning the gap. The CDR3 DNA sequence: TGCAGTGCTGGGGAGACCCAGTACTTC. It translates to CSAGETQYF.

The chain uses TRBV12-3 or TRBV12-4 and TRBJ2-7; 7 nucleotides agree with TRBD2. Unmatched junction bases numbered 16, after V lost 6 bases and J lost 2 bases. The length of the CDR3 is 17 residues. As DNA, the CDR3 is TGTGCCAGCAGCACCGCACTAGCGAAAGTTTATACCTACGAGCAGTACTTC. This encodes CASSTALAKVYTYEQYF.